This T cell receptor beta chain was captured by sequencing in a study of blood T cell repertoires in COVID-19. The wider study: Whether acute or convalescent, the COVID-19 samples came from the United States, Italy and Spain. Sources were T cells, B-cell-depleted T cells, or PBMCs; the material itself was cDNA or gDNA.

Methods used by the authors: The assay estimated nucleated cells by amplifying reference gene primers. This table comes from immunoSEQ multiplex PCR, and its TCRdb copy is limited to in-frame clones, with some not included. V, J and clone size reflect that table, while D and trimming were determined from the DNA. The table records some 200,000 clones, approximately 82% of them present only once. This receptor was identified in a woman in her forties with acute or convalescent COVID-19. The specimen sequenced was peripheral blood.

The CDR3 DNA reads as TGTGCCAGTAATAGTCGCGAATACACCATATATTTT. It codes for CASNSREYTIYF. The gene calls are TRBV19 and TRBJ1-3; D is ambiguous. The CDR3 is made up of 12 amino acids. The V end was cut by 7 bases, the J end by 8 bases, with 12 bases between. CDR1 is LNHDA and CDR2 is SQIVND in the germline V gene (reference sequence). The full variable domain, rest sourced from reference TRBV19 and TRBJ1-3, is DGGITQSPKYLFRKEGQNVTLSCEQNLNHDAMYWYRQDPGQGLRLIYYSQIVNDFQKGDIAEGYSVSREKKESFPLTVTSAQKNPTAFYLCASNSREYTIYFGEGSWLTVV.